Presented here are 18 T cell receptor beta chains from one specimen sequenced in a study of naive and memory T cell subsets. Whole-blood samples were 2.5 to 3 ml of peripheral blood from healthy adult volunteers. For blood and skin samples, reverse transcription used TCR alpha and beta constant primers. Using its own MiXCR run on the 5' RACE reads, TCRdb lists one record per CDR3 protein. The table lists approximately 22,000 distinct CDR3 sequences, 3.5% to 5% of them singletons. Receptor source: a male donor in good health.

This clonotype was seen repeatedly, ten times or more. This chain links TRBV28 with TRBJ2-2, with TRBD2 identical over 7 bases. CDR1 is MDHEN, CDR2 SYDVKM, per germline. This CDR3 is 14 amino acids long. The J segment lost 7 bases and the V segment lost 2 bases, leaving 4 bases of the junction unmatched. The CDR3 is CASSLAGVNGELFF. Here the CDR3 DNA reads TGTGCCAGCAGTTTAGCGGGAGTAAACGGGGAGCTGTTTTTT.

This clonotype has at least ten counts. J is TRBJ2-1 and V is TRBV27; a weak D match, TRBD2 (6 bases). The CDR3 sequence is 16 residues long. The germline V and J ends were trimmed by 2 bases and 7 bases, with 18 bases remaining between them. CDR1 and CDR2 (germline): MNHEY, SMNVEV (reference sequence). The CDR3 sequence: CASSLQGRGMGNEQFF. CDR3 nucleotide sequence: TGTGCCAGCAGTTTACAAGGTCGGGGGATGGGAAATGAGCAGTTCTTC.

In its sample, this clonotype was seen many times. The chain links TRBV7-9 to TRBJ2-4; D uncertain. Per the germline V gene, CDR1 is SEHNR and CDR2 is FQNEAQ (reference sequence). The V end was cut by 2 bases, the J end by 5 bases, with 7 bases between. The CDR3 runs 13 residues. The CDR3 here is CASSLSQQNIQYF. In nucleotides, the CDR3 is TGTGCCAGCAGCTTATCGCAGCAAAACATTCAGTACTTC.

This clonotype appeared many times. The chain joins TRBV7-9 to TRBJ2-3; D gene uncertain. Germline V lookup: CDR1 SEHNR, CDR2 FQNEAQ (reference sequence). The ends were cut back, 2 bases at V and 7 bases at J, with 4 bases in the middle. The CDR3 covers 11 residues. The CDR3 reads CASSLPNTQYF. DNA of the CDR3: TGTGCCAGCAGCTTACCCAATACGCAGTATTTT.

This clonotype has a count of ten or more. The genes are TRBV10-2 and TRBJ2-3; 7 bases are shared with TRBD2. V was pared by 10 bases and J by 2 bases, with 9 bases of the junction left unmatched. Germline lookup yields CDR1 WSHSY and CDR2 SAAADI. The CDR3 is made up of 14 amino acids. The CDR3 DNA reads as TGCGCCACCCAGTCTAGCGGTTACACAGATACGCAGTATTTT. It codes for CATQSSGYTDTQYF.

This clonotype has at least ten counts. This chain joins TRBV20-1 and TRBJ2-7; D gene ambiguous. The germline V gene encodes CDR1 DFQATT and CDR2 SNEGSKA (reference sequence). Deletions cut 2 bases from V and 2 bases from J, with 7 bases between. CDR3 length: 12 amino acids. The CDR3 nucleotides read TGCAGTGCTAGATCCGAACCCTACGAGCAGTACTTC. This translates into CSARSEPYEQYF.

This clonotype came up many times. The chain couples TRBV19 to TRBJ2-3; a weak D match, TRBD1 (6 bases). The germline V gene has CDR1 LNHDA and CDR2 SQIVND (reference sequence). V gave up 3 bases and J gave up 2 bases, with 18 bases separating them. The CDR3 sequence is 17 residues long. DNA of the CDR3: TGTGCCAGTAGTATTAACACCGGGACAAAAAACACAGATACGCAGTATTTT. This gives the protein CASSINTGTKNTDTQYF.

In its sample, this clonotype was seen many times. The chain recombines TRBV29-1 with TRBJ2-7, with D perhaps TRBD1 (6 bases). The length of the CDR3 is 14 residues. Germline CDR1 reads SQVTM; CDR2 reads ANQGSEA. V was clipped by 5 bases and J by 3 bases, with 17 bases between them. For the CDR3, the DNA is TGCAGCGTTTTAATTGTGGGGGCGAGCTACGAGCAGTACTTC. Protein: CSVLIVGASYEQYF.

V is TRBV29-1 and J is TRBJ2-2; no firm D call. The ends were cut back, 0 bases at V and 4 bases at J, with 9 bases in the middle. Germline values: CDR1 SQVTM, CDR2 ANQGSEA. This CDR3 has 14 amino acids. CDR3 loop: CSVEDTKPTGELFF. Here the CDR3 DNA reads TGCAGCGTTGAAGACACTAAGCCCACCGGGGAGCTGTTTTTT.

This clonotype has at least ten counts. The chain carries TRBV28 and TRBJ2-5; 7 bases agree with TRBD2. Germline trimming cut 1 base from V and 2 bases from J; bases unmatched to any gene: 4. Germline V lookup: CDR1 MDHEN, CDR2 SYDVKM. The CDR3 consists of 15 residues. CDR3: CASSLYASGQETQYF. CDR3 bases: TGTGCCAGCAGTTTATATGCTAGCGGACAAGAGACCCAGTACTTC.

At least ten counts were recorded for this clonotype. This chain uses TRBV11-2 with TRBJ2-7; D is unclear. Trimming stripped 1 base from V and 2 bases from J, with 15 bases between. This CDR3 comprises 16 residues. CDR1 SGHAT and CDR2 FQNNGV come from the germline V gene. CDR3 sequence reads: CASSLVVSGPPYEQYF. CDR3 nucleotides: TGTGCCAGCAGCTTAGTTGTATCGGGCCCCCCCTACGAGCAGTACTTC.

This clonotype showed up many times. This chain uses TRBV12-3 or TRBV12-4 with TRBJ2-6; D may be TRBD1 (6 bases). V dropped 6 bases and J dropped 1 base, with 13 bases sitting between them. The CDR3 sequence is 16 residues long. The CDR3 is CASRQGVLSGANVLTF. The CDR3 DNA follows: TGTGCCAGCAGACAGGGCGTTTTGTCTGGGGCCAACGTCCTGACTTTC.

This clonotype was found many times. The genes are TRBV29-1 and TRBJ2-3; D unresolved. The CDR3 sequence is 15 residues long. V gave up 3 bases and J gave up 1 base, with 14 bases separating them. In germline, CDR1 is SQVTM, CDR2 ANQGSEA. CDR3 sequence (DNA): TGCAGCGTTGACCTTTTGAGTTCCCGCACAGATACGCAGTATTTT. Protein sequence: CSVDLLSSRTDTQYF.

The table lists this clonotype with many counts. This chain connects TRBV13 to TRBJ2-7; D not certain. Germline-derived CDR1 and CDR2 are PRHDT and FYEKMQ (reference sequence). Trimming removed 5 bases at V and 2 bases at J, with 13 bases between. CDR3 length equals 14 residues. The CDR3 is CASSQALNPYEQYF. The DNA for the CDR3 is TGTGCCAGCAGCCAGGCTCTAAACCCCTACGAGCAGTACTTC.

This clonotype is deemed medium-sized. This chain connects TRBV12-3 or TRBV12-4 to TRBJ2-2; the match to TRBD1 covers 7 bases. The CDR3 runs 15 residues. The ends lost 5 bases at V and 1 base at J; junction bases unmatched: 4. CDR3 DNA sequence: TGTGCCAGCAGTCGGGACAGACTGAACACCGGGGAGCTGTTTTTT. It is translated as CASSRDRLNTGELFF.

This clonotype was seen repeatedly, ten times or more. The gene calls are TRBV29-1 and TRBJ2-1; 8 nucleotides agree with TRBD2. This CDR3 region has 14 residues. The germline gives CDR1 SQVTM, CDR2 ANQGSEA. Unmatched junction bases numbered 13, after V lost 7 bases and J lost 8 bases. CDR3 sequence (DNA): TGCAGCGAAAACGACCGGACTAGCATTGATGAGCAGTTCTTC. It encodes CSENDRTSIDEQFF.

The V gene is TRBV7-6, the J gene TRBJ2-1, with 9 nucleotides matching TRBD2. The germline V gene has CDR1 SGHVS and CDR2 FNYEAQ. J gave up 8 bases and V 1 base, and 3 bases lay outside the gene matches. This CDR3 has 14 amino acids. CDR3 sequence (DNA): TGTGCCAGCAGCTTAGGGTTAGCGGGGGATGAGCAGTTCTTC. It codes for CASSLGLAGDEQFF.

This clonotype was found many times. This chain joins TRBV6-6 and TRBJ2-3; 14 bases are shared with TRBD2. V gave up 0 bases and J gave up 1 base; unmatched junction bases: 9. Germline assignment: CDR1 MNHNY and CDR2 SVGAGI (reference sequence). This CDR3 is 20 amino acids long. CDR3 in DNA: TGTGCCAGCAGTTACTCGGGACTAGCGGGAGATGTGCGTGGCACAGATACGCAGTATTTT. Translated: CASSYSGLAGDVRGTDTQYF.